Listed here are 20 T cell receptor beta chains from one sample, sequenced in a study of blood T cell repertoires in COVID-19. Assay: immunoSEQ multiplex PCR; the TCRdb copy retains only in-frame clones and omits some. This sample yields a few hundred thousand clones, of which approximately 92% are seen a single time; 1% to 1.3% belongs to the top ten. The sequenced material came from PBMCs or T cells enriched from blood (not recorded which). These receptors came from a man aged 25-45 years who had recovered from COVID-19.

Only a few counts were recorded for this clone. A junction boundary mismatches the germline segment, possibly from a read error. This chain connects TRBV7-7 to TRBJ2-5, with 12 bases aligning to TRBD2. This CDR3 has 15 residues. CDR1 and CDR2 from the germline V gene are SSHAT and FNYEAQ (reference sequence). The CDR3 protein is CASSLAGGTQETQYF. In DNA, the CDR3 is TGTGCCAGCAGCCTAGCGGGGGGGACCCAAGAGACCCAGTACTTC.

This clone was observed a handful of times. V usage is TRBV28 and J usage is TRBJ1-1; D gene uncertain. CDR1 MDHEN and CDR2 SYDVKM come from the germline V gene. The V end lost 5 bases, the J end lost 1 base, and 14 bases lay between the germline ends. This CDR3 is built from 15 residues. CDR3 sequence reads: CASSLSGPPNTEAFF. Written as DNA, the CDR3 is TGTGCCAGCAGTCTAAGCGGCCCCCCGAACACTGAAGCTTTCTTT.

V is TRBV7-2 and J is TRBJ1-2, with 9 positions matching TRBD1. The CDR3 sequence is 13 residues long. The V segment lost 5 bases and the J segment 8 bases; nucleotides outside the gene matches: 6. Germline V lookup: CDR1 SGHTA, CDR2 FQGNSA. In DNA, the CDR3 is TGTGCCAGCAGCCAGGGACAGGGAGGAGGCTACACCTTC. Its translation is CASSQGQGGGYTF. The entire variable domain, with the rest obtained from reference TRBV7-2 and TRBJ1-2, is as follows: GAGVSQSPSNKVTEKGKDVELRCDPISGHTALYWYRQSLGQGLEFLIYFQGNSAPDKSGLPSDRFSAERTGGSVSTLTIQRTQQEDSAVYLCASSQGQGGGYTFGSGTRLTVV.

The chain carries TRBV19 and TRBJ2-7; maybe TRBD1 (7 bases). Trimming stripped 6 bases from V and 9 bases from J, with 21 bases between. There are 14 residues in the CDR3. The V gene's germline CDR1 is LNHDA and CDR2 SQIVND (reference sequence). CDR3 in DNA: TGTGCCAGTAGCCTTGACCCGACAGGGCGGGGGCAGTACTTC. Its translation is CASSLDPTGRGQYF.

The rearrangement joins TRBV6-5 to TRBJ2-1, with 7 bases matching TRBD1. The CDR3 is 16 amino acids. V shed 0 bases and J 7 bases; nucleotides not matched to a gene: 9. Per the germline V gene, CDR1 is MNHEY and CDR2 is SVGAGI. This chain's CDR3 is CASSYSIVGQKNEQFF. The CDR3 DNA reads TGTGCCAGCAGTTACTCAATTGTGGGACAGAAGAATGAGCAGTTCTTC.

This clone was picked up one time. This chain joins TRBV12-3 or TRBV12-4 and TRBJ2-7; TRBD1 agrees at 7 bases. The CDR3 extends over 13 amino acids. The ends lost 5 bases at V and 1 base at J; junction bases unmatched: 2. The chain's CDR3 is CASSEQGSYEQYF. For the CDR3, the DNA is TGTGCCAGCAGTGAACAGGGGTCCTACGAGCAGTACTTC.

J is TRBJ2-2 and V is TRBV9; 7 bases fit TRBD2. Trimming took 0 bases from V and 6 from J; bases not matched to a gene: 5. The CDR3 is 15 residues long. Germline values: CDR1 SGDLS, CDR2 YYNGEE. CDR3 residues: CASSVVGGRSGELFF. DNA of the CDR3: TGTGCCAGCAGCGTAGTGGGAGGGCGGTCCGGGGAGCTGTTTTTT.

This chain links TRBV7-6 with TRBJ2-1; D ambiguous. Trimming took 5 bases from V and 5 from J, leaving 10 bases between them. Looked up from germline, CDR1 is SGHVS and CDR2 is FNYEAQ. The CDR3 totals 13 residues. CDR3 nucleotide sequence: TGTGCCAGCAGCCTGCGACAAGACAATGAGCAGTTCTTC. Amino acid sequence: CASSLRQDNEQFF.

This clone was found a few times. The chain couples TRBV5-1 to TRBJ1-1; D gene uncertain. V was trimmed by 0 bases and J by 1 base, leaving 4 bases between them. This CDR3 contains 13 residues. Germline loops: CDR1 SGHRS, CDR2 YFSETQ. This chain's CDR3 is CASSLGENTEAFF. The CDR3 coding sequence is TGCGCCAGCAGCTTGGGCGAGAACACTGAAGCTTTCTTT.

The gene calls are TRBV7-8 and TRBJ1-3; D gene ambiguous. Germline V gene sequence: CDR1 SGHVS, CDR2 FQNEAQ. Trimming stripped 4 bases from V and 2 bases from J, with 15 bases between. The CDR3 consists of 16 residues. The CDR3 region is CASSSNDPAAGNTIYF. The CDR3 DNA sequence: TGTGCCAGCAGCTCGAACGACCCGGCGGCTGGAAACACCATATATTTT.

This chain connects TRBV15 to TRBJ2-1; 9 positions agree with TRBD2. With 2 bases clipped from V and 5 bases from J, the junction kept 7 bases outside the gene matches. Germline V gives CDR1 LNHNV, CDR2 YYDKDF (reference sequence). This CDR3 has 16 amino acids. CDR3 bases: TGTGCCACCAGCAGAAAAACCGGGACTAGCAACAATGAGCAGTTCTTC. Translating it yields CATSRKTGTSNNEQFF. The entire variable domain, with the rest obtained from reference TRBV15 and TRBJ2-1, is as follows: DAMVIQNPRYQVTQFGKPVTLSCSQTLNHNVMYWYQQKSSQAPKLLFHYYDKDFNNEADTPDNFQSRRPNTSFCFLDIRSPGLGDTAMYLCATSRKTGTSNNEQFFGPGTRLTVL.

The V gene is TRBV12-3 or TRBV12-4, the J gene TRBJ1-5, with no clear D. Trimming took off 6 bases at V and 5 bases at J, with 8 bases between the two ends. The CDR3 extends over 12 amino acids. The CDR3 DNA reads as TGTGCCAGCAGCTTCCCAGATCAGCCCCAGCATTTT. Translation gives CASSFPDQPQHF.

V usage is TRBV5-1 and J usage is TRBJ1-1; no firm D call. V dropped 4 bases and J dropped 2 bases, with 15 bases sitting between them. CDR1 and CDR2 (germline): SGHRS, YFSETQ. The CDR3 loop spans 15 amino acids. The DNA of the CDR3 is TGCGCCAGCAGCAGTATCGGAGGGAGAAACACTGAAGCTTTCTTT. This encodes CASSSIGGRNTEAFF.

The chain carries TRBV16 and TRBJ2-7; a weak D match, TRBD1 (6 bases). V dropped 3 bases and J dropped 5 bases, with 14 bases sitting between them. The CDR3 sequence is 14 residues long. Germline CDR1 reads KGHSY; CDR2 reads FQNENV. CDR3 amino acids: CASSHPPRGHEQYF. CDR3 DNA: TGTGCCAGCAGCCACCCGCCCAGGGGCCACGAGCAGTACTTC.

This chain links TRBV28 with TRBJ2-7; 14 nucleotides match TRBD2. Trimming at V came to 6 bases and at J to 0 bases, leaving 10 bases not matched to a gene. The CDR3 loop spans 18 amino acids. Germline CDR1 and CDR2: MDHEN and SYDVKM. CDR3 residues: CASSPGLAGDYRSYEQYF. The DNA of the CDR3 is TGTGCCAGCAGCCCGGGACTAGCGGGAGACTATCGCTCCTACGAGCAGTACTTC.

The CDR3 coding sequence is TGTGCCAGCAGTTTCGGTCAGGTCCTCTACGAGCAGTACTTC. Its protein product is CASSFGQVLYEQYF. This chain connects TRBV28 to TRBJ2-7; no firm D call. Germline CDR1 is MDHEN and CDR2 is SYDVKM. V was trimmed by 3 bases and J by 3 bases, leaving 12 bases between them. The CDR3 spans 14 residues.

The chain employs TRBV11-2 and TRBJ2-5; possibly TRBD2 for D (5 bases). CDR3 length equals 15 residues. Between the trimmed V and J ends, which lost 3 bases and 6 bases, there was a span of 17 bases. From germline, CDR1 is SGHAT and CDR2 FQNNGV. In DNA, the CDR3 is TGTGCCAGCAGCTTGGCCCCAGGAGGTGGAAAGACCCAGTACTTC. This gives the protein CASSLAPGGGKTQYF.

Turning to this clone: At the DNA level, this CDR3 is encoded by other sequences in the same sample as well. The gene calls are TRBV4-1 and TRBJ2-3; the match to TRBD1 covers 7 bases. This CDR3 has 16 amino acids. Trimming cost V 3 bases and J 4 bases; bases outside gene matches: 10. Germline CDR1 and CDR2: MGHRA and YSYEKL. The CDR3 DNA sequence: TGCGCCAGCAGCCAGGATGACAGGGTAGGAGCAGATACGCAGTATTTT. Amino acids: CASSQDDRVGADTQYF.

The chain links TRBV5-1 to TRBJ2-6; D is perhaps TRBD1 (6 bases). CDR1 is SGHRS and CDR2 is YFSETQ in the germline V gene. The V end lost 0 bases, the J end lost 0 bases, and 13 bases lay between the germline ends. The CDR3 is 18 residues long. The CDR3 loop reads CASSLVTRGGSGANVLTF. The CDR3 DNA follows: TGCGCCAGCAGCTTGGTTACCAGGGGTGGCTCTGGGGCCAACGTCCTGACTTTC.

The rearrangement joins TRBV10-1 to TRBJ1-5; D unclear. The V gene lost 5 bases and the J gene lost 4 bases, with 3 bases spanning the gap. Germline V gene lookup returns CDR1 WNHNN and CDR2 SYGVQD (reference sequence). The CDR3 sequence is 11 residues long. This CDR3 is CASSPNQPQHF. The CDR3 bases are TGCGCCAGCAGTCCTAATCAGCCCCAGCATTTT.